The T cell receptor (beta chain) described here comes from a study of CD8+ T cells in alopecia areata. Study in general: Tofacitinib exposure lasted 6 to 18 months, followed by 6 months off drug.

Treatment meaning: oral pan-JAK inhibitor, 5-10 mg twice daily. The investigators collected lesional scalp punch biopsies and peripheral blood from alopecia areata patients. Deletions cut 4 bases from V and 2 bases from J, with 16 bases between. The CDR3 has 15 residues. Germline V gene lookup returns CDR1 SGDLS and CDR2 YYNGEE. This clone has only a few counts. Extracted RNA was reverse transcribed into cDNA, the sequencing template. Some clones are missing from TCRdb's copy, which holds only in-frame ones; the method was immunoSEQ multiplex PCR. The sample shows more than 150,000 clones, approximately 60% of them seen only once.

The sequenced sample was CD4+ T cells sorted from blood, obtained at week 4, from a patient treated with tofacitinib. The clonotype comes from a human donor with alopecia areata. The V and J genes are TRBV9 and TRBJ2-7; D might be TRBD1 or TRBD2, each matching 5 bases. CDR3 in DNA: TGTGCCAGCAGCCTTACCGTGGGACCCGCCTACGAGCAGTACTTC. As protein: CASSLTVGPAYEQYF.